Presented here are 22 T cell receptor beta chains from one specimen sequenced in a study of a mutant IDH1 vaccine in newly diagnosed glioma. The table came from immunoSEQ multiplex PCR; TCRdb's copy has only in-frame clones and leaves some out. Among 30,000 or so clones listed, just under 80% were seen once. Antigens for these TCRs are unknown. Time point reported: week 35, safety follow-up. Mutant IDH1 20-mer peptide, at 300 ug, made up each vaccine dose, with topical imiquimod. The sample here was PBMCs, taken from a glioma patient whose treatment included an IDH1 peptide vaccine. These receptor sequences come from a man aged 35 to 55 with glioma. Some clones in this sample may be carry-over from other donors' samples.

The rearrangement uses TRBV6-5 and TRBJ1-2; D is perhaps TRBD1 (6 bases). The CDR3 consists of 13 residues. Germline CDR1 is MNHEY and CDR2 is SVGAGI. The germline V and J ends were trimmed by 7 bases and 3 bases, with 12 bases remaining between them. The DNA for the CDR3 is TGTGCCAGCAAGGGGGGGCCACACTATGGCTACACCTTC. Translated: CASKGGPHYGYTF.

V usage is TRBV9 and J usage is TRBJ2-5; possibly TRBD2 for D (5 bases). The CDR3 has 14 residues. Germline CDR1 is SGDLS and CDR2 is YYNGEE. V was trimmed by 3 bases and J by 7 bases, leaving 16 bases between them. The CDR3 DNA reads as TGTGCCAGCAGCGCGGGAAACGCCCGGGGGACCCAGTACTTC. Translating it yields CASSAGNARGTQYF.

The chain uses TRBV7-2 and TRBJ1-2; D is unresolved. Trimming pared 7 bases from V and 4 bases from J, leaving 19 bases between. This CDR3 is 15 amino acids long. From germline, CDR1 is SGHTA and CDR2 FQGNSA. The CDR3 DNA sequence: TGTGCCAGCACCTCACCGACCCGGCAAGGCTATGGCTACACCTTC. Protein sequence: CASTSPTRQGYGYTF. The whole variable domain, filled in from reference TRBV7-2 and TRBJ1-2, reads GAGVSQSPSNKVTEKGKDVELRCDPISGHTALYWYRQSLGQGLEFLIYFQGNSAPDKSGLPSDRFSAERTGGSVSTLTIQRTQQEDSAVYLCASTSPTRQGYGYTFGSGTRLTVV.

The chain links TRBV2 to TRBJ1-2, with TRBD1 matching over 8 bases. The V gene's germline CDR1 is SNHLY and CDR2 FYNNEI. The junction had 5 bases not matched to a gene; V was cut back by 4 bases and J by 1 base. This CDR3 region has 15 residues. CDR3 sequence (DNA): TGTGCCAGCAGTGGAAGACAGGGGTATAACTATGGCTACACCTTC. Its protein product is CASSGRQGYNYGYTF.

The rearrangement links TRBV4-2 to TRBJ2-7; unclear D gene. The CDR3 extends over 13 amino acids. Germline CDR1 reads LGHNA; CDR2 reads YNFKEQ. Trimming removed 4 bases from V and 3 bases from J, with 10 bases in between. In DNA form, the CDR3 reads TGTGCCAGCAGCCCTGGGAAGATCTACGAGCAGTACTTC. Its protein is CASSPGKIYEQYF.

This chain joins TRBV2 and TRBJ1-5; D is unclear. Per the germline V gene, CDR1 is SNHLY and CDR2 is FYNNEI. The germline V and J ends were trimmed by 6 bases and 0 bases, with 9 bases remaining between them. CDR3 size: 14 residues. DNA for the CDR3: TGTGCCAGCAGGGGTGACACTAGCAATCAGCCCCAGCATTTT. Encoded protein: CASRGDTSNQPQHF.

This clone appeared once. This sequence joins TRBV7-2 and TRBJ1-2; TRBD1 matches 9 bases. Germline V gene data show CDR1 as SGHTA and CDR2 as FQGNSA. V lost 3 bases to trimming and J lost 4 bases; unmatched junction nucleotides: 6. The CDR3 contains 15 residues. CDR3 coding DNA: TGTGCCAGCAGCTTGGCGGGACAGGGAGCCTATGGCTACACCTTC. This gives the protein CASSLAGQGAYGYTF.

This clone was found once. CDR3 loop: CASSIEGTFNEQFF. For the CDR3, the DNA is TGTGCCAGTAGTATAGAGGGGACCTTCAATGAGCAGTTCTTC. The chain recombines TRBV19 with TRBJ2-1; perhaps D is TRBD1 or TRBD2 (5 bases each). The CDR3 consists of 14 residues. Per the germline V gene, CDR1 is LNHDA and CDR2 is SQIVND (reference sequence). Trimming removed 0 bases from V and 6 bases from J, with 9 bases in between.

The chain is built from TRBV10-3 and TRBJ1-3; unclear D gene. Per the germline V gene, CDR1 is ENHRY and CDR2 is SYGVKD. The CDR3 contains 17 residues. Trimming left V 0 bases short and J 0 bases short, with 12 bases between. This chain's CDR3 is CAISESIPSYSGNTIYF. The CDR3 DNA is TGTGCCATCAGTGAGTCGATTCCCAGTTACTCTGGAAACACCATATATTTT.

The chain combines TRBV9 with TRBJ2-2; TRBD1 or TRBD2 may be the D gene (5 bases each). V was pared by 0 bases and J by 4 bases, with 10 bases between. From germline, CDR1 is SGDLS and CDR2 YYNGEE. The length of the CDR3 is 15 residues. CDR3 loop: CASSVVGGSTGELFF. CDR3 sequence (DNA): TGTGCCAGCAGCGTAGTTGGGGGAAGCACCGGGGAGCTGTTTTTT.

This chain uses TRBV7-9 with TRBJ2-1, with D tentatively TRBD1 or TRBD2 (6 bases each). Germline CDR1 reads SEHNR; CDR2 reads FQNEAQ (reference sequence). The CDR3 has 14 amino acids. The germline V and J ends were trimmed by 4 bases and 8 bases, with 15 bases remaining between them. The CDR3 sequence is CASSSLRGAHEQFF. For the CDR3, the DNA is TGTGCCAGCAGCTCCCTGAGGGGGGCACATGAGCAGTTCTTC.

The rearrangement joins TRBV5-4 to TRBJ2-2; TRBD1 matches at 9 bases. CDR1 and CDR2 (germline): SGHNT, YYREEE (reference sequence). The V gene end was trimmed by 4 bases and the J gene end by 6 bases; junction bases not matched to a gene: 7. CDR3 length: 15 amino acids. The CDR3 DNA follows: TGTGCCAGCAGCGGCCGGGACAGGGAGTCCGGGGAGCTGTTTTTT. Residues: CASSGRDRESGELFF.

V and J are TRBV27 and TRBJ2-3, with D possibly called TRBD1 or TRBD2 (5 bases each). V lost 2 bases, J lost 2 bases, and 20 bases lay in between. From germline, CDR1 is MNHEY and CDR2 SMNVEV (reference sequence). The CDR3 has 18 amino acids. CDR3 in DNA: TGTGCCAGCAGTTTAAGTATTTGGGACCCCTCTTACACAGATACGCAGTATTTT. It specifies CASSLSIWDPSYTDTQYF.

The V and J genes are TRBV5-1 and TRBJ2-5; no firm D call. Germline CDR1 SGHRS, CDR2 YFSETQ. Trimming removed 1 base at V and 0 bases at J, with 7 bases between. The length of the CDR3 is 14 residues. CDR3 loop: CASSLFGNQETQYF. The CDR3 DNA follows: TGCGCCAGCAGCTTGTTTGGCAACCAAGAGACCCAGTACTTC.

The chain couples TRBV2 to TRBJ1-5; possibly TRBD1 for D (5 bases). The CDR3 length is 15 residues. The V end lost 4 bases, the J end lost 6 bases, and 16 bases lay between the germline ends. Germline values: CDR1 SNHLY, CDR2 FYNNEI. CDR3 residues: CASSGARERVQPQHF. The CDR3 bases are TGTGCCAGCAGTGGGGCCAGGGAGAGGGTTCAGCCCCAGCATTTT. Combining the CDR3 with reference TRBV2 and TRBJ1-5 gives the whole variable domain EPEVTQTPSHQVTQMGQEVILRCVPISNHLYFYWYRQILGQKVEFLVSFYNNEISEKSEIFDDQFSVERPDGSNFTLKIRSTKLEDSAMYFCASSGARERVQPQHFGDGTRLSIL.

The gene calls are TRBV13 and TRBJ1-2; D remains unclear. CDR3 length: 12 amino acids. Germline loops: CDR1 PRHDT, CDR2 FYEKMQ (reference sequence). Deletions cut 6 bases from V and 3 bases from J, with 8 bases between. The CDR3 is CASSPQDYGYTF. The CDR3, as DNA: TGTGCCAGCAGTCCCCAGGACTATGGCTACACCTTC.

This clone was picked up a small number of times. J is TRBJ2-1 and V is TRBV7-9; TRBD2 matches 9 bases. The CDR3 runs 15 residues. Trimming took 2 bases from V and 9 from J; bases not matched to a gene: 8. Germline CDR1 and CDR2: SEHNR and FQNEAQ (reference sequence). The CDR3 nucleotides read TGTGCCAGCAGCTTACAGGGCGGGGGGGCCGGTGAGCAGTTCTTC. Residues: CASSLQGGGAGEQFF. Full variable domain (outside the CDR3, taken from reference TRBV7-9 and TRBJ2-1): DTGVSQNPRHKITKRGQNVTFRCDPISEHNRLYWYRQTLGQGPEFLTYFQNEAQLEKSRLLSDRFSAERPKGSFSTLEIQRTEQGDSAMYLCASSLQGGGAGEQFFGPGTRLTVL.

V gene TRBV5-1 combines with J gene TRBJ1-1; no clear D gene. This CDR3 is built from 14 residues. V lost 4 bases and J lost 1, with 11 bases in between. Germline values: CDR1 SGHRS, CDR2 YFSETQ. The CDR3 reads CASSTTDGNTEAFF. Written as DNA, the CDR3 is TGCGCCAGCAGCACCACCGACGGGAACACTGAAGCTTTCTTT.

The V and J genes are TRBV5-4 and TRBJ1-2; TRBD1 matches at 11 bases. CDR1 and CDR2 from the germline V gene are SGHNT and YYREEE (reference sequence). Trimming removed 5 bases from V and 7 bases from J; junction bases left unmatched: 4. The CDR3 is 13 amino acids. CDR3 DNA sequence: TGTGCCAGCAGGCGGACAGGGGGCGGTGGCTACACCTTC. Encoded protein: CASRRTGGGGYTF.

The rearrangement joins TRBV18 to TRBJ2-5, with 8 bases that match TRBD2. The CDR3 contains 17 residues. CDR1 and CDR2 from the germline V gene are KGHSH and LQKENI. With 4 bases clipped from V and 3 bases from J, the junction kept 13 bases outside the gene matches. Written as DNA, the CDR3 is TGTGCCAGCTCACAGGGAGTTGCGGGGGGTACCGAAGAGACCCAGTACTTC. Protein: CASSQGVAGGTEETQYF.

V usage is TRBV5-1 and J usage is TRBJ2-1; possible D gene TRBD2, 7 bases. The germline V gene has CDR1 SGHRS and CDR2 YFSETQ. Trimming cost V 5 bases and J 7 bases, with 19 bases left between them. The CDR3 runs to 15 residues. The CDR3 DNA is TGCGCCAGCAGTACGGTCCGGGGGGCGGGGAATGAGCAGTTCTTC. Amino acid sequence: CASSTVRGAGNEQFF.

This chain uses TRBV11-3 with TRBJ1-3; no reliable D call. Trimming took off 6 bases at V and 0 bases at J, with 6 bases between the two ends. This CDR3 has 13 amino acids. Germline V gives CDR1 SGHNT, CDR2 YENEEA. In nucleotides, the CDR3 is TGTGCCAGCAGTGGAAACTCTGGAAACACCATATATTTT. This gives the protein CASSGNSGNTIYF.